The clone carrying this T cell receptor (beta chain) was seen only a few times. CDR3 length equals 15 residues. Trimming at V came to 6 bases and at J to 3 bases, leaving 8 bases not matched to a gene. Germline-derived CDR1 and CDR2 are MNHEY and SVGAGI. This sample is drawn from a study of blood T cells in healthy people across ages. A second PCR of roughly 7 to 11 cycles used a sample-barcoded 5' primer and a J-beta primer mix. Each cDNA molecule carried a tag from a template-switch adaptor that contained 12 random nucleotides. Each of the samples gave a minimum of 2.5 million paired-end reads that contained CDR3. TCRdb re-analysed the 5' RACE reads in MiXCR, keeping a single row per CDR3 protein. The data show about 1 million distinct CDR3 sequences, almost 25% seen once. These data were also reused for a study on T cells of mothers and their children. That work states: The sample comes from eight to ten healthy Caucasian donors: mothers and children.

The chain employs TRBV6-5 and TRBJ2-1, with TRBD1 matching 7 bases. This TCR was sampled from a girl aged 2-10 years in good health. Sequencing was performed on blood. CDR3 protein: CASRRFQGVYNEQFF. For the CDR3, the DNA is TGTGCCAGCAGGCGATTTCAGGGGGTCTACAATGAGCAGTTCTTC.